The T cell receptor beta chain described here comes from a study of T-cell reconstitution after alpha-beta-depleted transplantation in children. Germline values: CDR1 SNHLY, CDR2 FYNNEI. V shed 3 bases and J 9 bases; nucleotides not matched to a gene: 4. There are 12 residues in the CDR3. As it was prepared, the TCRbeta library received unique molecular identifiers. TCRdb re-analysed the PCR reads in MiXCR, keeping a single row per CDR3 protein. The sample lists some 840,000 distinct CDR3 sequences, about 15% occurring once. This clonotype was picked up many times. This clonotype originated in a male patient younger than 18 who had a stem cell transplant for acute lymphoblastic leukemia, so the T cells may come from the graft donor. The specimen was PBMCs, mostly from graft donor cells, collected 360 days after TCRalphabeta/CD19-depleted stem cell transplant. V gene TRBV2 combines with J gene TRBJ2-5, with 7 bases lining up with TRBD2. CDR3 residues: CASSDNGRSQYF. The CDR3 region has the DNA TGTGCCAGCAGTGATAACGGGAGGTCCCAGTACTTC.